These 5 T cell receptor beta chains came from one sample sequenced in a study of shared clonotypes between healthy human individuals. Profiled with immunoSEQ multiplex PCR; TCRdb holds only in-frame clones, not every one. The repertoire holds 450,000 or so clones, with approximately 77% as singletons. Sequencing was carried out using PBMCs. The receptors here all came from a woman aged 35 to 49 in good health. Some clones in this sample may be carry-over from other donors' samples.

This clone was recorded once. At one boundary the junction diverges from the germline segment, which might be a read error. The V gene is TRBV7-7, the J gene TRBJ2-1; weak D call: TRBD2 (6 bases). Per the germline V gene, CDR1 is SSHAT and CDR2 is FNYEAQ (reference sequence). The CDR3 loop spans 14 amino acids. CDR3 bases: TGTGCTAGCAGCTCCTCTAGCGAATACAATGAGCAGTTCTTC. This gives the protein CASSSSSEYNEQFF.

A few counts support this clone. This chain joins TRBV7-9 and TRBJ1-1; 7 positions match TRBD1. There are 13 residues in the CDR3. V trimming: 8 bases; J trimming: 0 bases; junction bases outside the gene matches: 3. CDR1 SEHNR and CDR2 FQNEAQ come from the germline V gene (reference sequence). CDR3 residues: CASDRVMNTEAFF. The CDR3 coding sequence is TGTGCCAGCGACAGGGTTATGAACACTGAAGCTTTCTTT.

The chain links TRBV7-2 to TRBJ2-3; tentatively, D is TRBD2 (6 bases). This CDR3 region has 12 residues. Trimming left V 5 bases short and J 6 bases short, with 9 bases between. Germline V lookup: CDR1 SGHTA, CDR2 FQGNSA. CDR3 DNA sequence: TGTGCCAGCAGCCCGGGGGTCGATACGCAGTATTTT. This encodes CASSPGVDTQYF.

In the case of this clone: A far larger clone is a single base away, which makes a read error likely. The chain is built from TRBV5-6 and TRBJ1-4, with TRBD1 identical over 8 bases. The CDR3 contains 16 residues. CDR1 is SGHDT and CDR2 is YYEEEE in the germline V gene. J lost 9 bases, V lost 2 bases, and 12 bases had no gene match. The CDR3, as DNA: TGTGCCAGCAGCTTATCGACAGGGGCCGCAAGCAAAAAACTGTTTTTT. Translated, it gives CASSLSTGAASKKLFF.

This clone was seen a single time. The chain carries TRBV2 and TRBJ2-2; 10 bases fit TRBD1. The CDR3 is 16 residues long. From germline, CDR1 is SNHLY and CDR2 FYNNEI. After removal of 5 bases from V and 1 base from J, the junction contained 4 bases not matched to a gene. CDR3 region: CASSLRTGGNTGELFF. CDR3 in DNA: TGTGCCAGCAGTCTCAGGACAGGGGGGAACACCGGGGAGCTGTTTTTT. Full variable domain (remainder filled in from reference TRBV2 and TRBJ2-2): EPEVTQTPSHQVTQMGQEVILRCVPISNHLYFYWYRQILGQKVEFLVSFYNNEISEKSEIFDDQFSVERPDGSNFTLKIRSTKLEDSAMYFCASSLRTGGNTGELFFGEGSRLTVL.